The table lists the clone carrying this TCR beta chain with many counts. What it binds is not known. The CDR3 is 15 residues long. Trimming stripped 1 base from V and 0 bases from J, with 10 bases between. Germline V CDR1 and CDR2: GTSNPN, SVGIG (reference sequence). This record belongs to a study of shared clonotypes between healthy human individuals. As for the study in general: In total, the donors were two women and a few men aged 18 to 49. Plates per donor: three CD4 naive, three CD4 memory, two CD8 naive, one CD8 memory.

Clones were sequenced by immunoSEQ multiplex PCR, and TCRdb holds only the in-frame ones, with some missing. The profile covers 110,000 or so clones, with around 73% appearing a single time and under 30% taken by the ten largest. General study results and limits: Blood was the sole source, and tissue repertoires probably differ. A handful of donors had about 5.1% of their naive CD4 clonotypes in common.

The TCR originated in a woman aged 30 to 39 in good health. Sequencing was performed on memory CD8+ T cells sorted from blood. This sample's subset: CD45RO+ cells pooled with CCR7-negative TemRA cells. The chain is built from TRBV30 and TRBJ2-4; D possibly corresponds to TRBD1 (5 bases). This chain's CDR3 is CAWSGNRKAKNIQYF. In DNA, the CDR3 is TGTGCCTGGAGTGGTAACAGGAAAGCCAAAAACATTCAGTACTTC. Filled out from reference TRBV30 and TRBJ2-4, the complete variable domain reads SQTIHQWPATLVQPVGSPLSLECTVEGTSNPNLYWYRQAAGRGLQLLFYSVGIGQISSEVPQNLSASRPQDRQFILSSKKLLLSDSGFYLCAWSGNRKAKNIQYFGAGTRLSVL.